This T cell receptor beta chain was obtained from a study of metastatic and nonmetastatic thyroid tumors (TCRdb year 2020). Broadly, across the study: Repertoires from peripheral blood and from tumor or nodule tissue samples of malignant and benign thyroid patients were compared.

The library was produced with PCR. Instrument on record: Illumina HiSeq 4000. High-throughput sequencing was used to profile the TCR beta-chain CDR3 region of each patient. The authors processed their data as follows. The researchers built a classifier to tell apart papillary thyroid cancer patients with distant metastasis, based on CDR3 differences among clinicopathological groups. The Shannon index was used to assess repertoire diversity, and the Morisita-Horn index was used to assess tumor-blood repertoire similarity. Using fastp trimming at Q25 and MiXCR clonotype assembly, TCRdb reanalyzed the public sequencing data and kept in-frame beta chains. TCRdb's processing, not the authors' own work, is the source of the V and J calls. This sample comprises approximately 24,000 clones, about 23% of them detected only once. 71% of the sample comes from the top ten. Concerning this clone: The antigen this receptor binds is unknown. No base quality values were provided; no much bigger clone lies one nucleotide off.

General findings and caveats noted by the study authors: TCR beta diversity was reported as significantly higher in malignant tumors than in benign nodules, in both blood and tumor samples.

The CDR3, cysteine through phenylalanine, is 15 amino acids long. The kept DNA is CDR3 alone, 45 bases in frame from the first base. Before undergoing thyroid surgery, none of the patients had been given any kind of treatment. The study retrospectively analysed patient clinical samples collected from the early 2010s to the late 2010s using T-cell receptor beta sequencing. The clonotype originates from a male donor with papillary thyroid cancer or a benign thyroid nodule (not recorded which). Some clones in this sample may be carry-over from other donors' samples. The sequencing sample was made of blood. In this chain, TRBV12-3 or TRBV12-4 is recombined with TRBJ2-3; TRBD2 matches 8 bases in the middle. DNA sequence: TGTTCTAGCAAATCCTCGACTAGCGTCACAGATACGCAGTATTTT. This translates into CSSKSSTSVTDTQYF.